Presented here are 6 T cell receptor beta chains from one specimen sequenced in a study of PD-1 blockade in classical Hodgkin lymphoma. Repertoires were generated with immunoSEQ multiplex PCR, while TCRdb's copy carries only in-frame clones and drops some. The data contain tens of thousands of clones, 92% of them singletons. Time point specified: cycle 4 day 1 (C4D1), after less than 7 weeks of nivolumab. All patients experienced relapse after autologous stem cell transplantation, and brentuximab vedotin exposure was variable. Thawed PBMCs were the source of CD4+ T cells, purified by magnetic negative selection. The sequencing here drew on CD4+ T cells from blood, taken before the fourth cycle of nivolumab. These receptors were obtained from a human donor with classical Hodgkin lymphoma.

The genes are TRBV18 and TRBJ1-2; D gene unclear. The germline V gene has CDR1 KGHSH and CDR2 LQKENI. The CDR3 length is 13 residues. V lost 5 bases and J lost 5, with 12 bases in between. The CDR3 sequence is CASSSRTEYGYTF. CDR3 bases: TGTGCCAGCTCATCCCGGACGGAATATGGCTACACCTTC. The whole variable domain, remainder taken from reference TRBV18 and TRBJ1-2, is NAGVMQNPRHLVRRRGQEARLRCSPMKGHSHVYWYRQLPEEGLKFMVYLQKENIIDESGMPKERFSAEFPKEGPSILRIQQVVRGDSAAYFCASSSRTEYGYTFGSGTRLTVV.

The genes are TRBV27 and TRBJ2-1; no reliable D call. The V gene's germline CDR1 is MNHEY and CDR2 SMNVEV (reference sequence). CDR3 length: 16 amino acids. V gave up 5 bases and J gave up 5 bases, with 19 bases separating them. The CDR3 reads CASSLRPIWTNNEQFF. The CDR3 DNA sequence: TGTGCCAGCAGTCTCCGACCCATCTGGACCAACAATGAGCAGTTCTTC.

This clone was recorded only once. The rearrangement joins TRBV4-1 to TRBJ1-2, with D tentatively TRBD1 (5 bases). Per germline, CDR1 MGHRA and CDR2 YSYEKL. The CDR3 consists of 16 residues. V lost 0 bases to trimming and J lost 7 bases, with 18 bases between them. Written as DNA, the CDR3 is TGCGCCAGCAGCCAAGATGGAGGCAGGGAGGCGGGTGGCTACACCTTC. It translates to CASSQDGGREAGGYTF.

Here the CDR3 DNA reads TGTGCCATCAGCGGGGACGGGACAGCGGGAGGGACAGATACGCAGTATTTT. Amino acid sequence: CAISGDGTAGGTDTQYF. V usage is TRBV10-3 and J usage is TRBJ2-3; TRBD2 matches 10 bases. Germline V gene sequence: CDR1 ENHRY, CDR2 SYGVKD. The V and J ends lost 6 bases and 3 bases, in that order; junction bases with no gene match: 12. The CDR3 contains 17 residues.

J is TRBJ2-7 and V is TRBV7-9, with a weak D call TRBD2 (6 bases). The germline gives CDR1 SEHNR, CDR2 FQNEAQ (reference sequence). The V and J ends lost 1 base and 0 bases respectively, with 13 bases between them. The CDR3 is 16 amino acids. CDR3 sequence reads: CASSLVLGGISYEQYF. CDR3 coding DNA: TGTGCCAGCAGCTTAGTGTTGGGGGGAATCTCCTACGAGCAGTACTTC.

The V gene is TRBV18, the J gene TRBJ2-2; 9 bases are a match to TRBD2. CDR1 is KGHSH and CDR2 is LQKENI in the germline V gene. This CDR3 has 20 amino acids. J gave up 1 base and V 2 bases, and 14 bases lay outside the gene matches. The CDR3 region is CASSPSWGSGSDWNTGELFF. The CDR3 coding sequence is TGTGCCAGCTCACCATCCTGGGGTAGCGGGAGTGACTGGAACACCGGGGAGCTGTTTTTT.